Shown below are 18 T cell receptor beta chains from a single sample sequenced in a study of tumor-infiltrating lymphocytes in localized non-small cell lung cancer. Libraries were prepared by immunoSEQ multiplex PCR; TCRdb keeps only in-frame clonotypes and omits some of them. The table lists thousands of clones, 55% to 85% of them singletons, with 14% in the top ten. Sequencing used lung tumor tissue. These receptors were collected from a human donor with non-small cell lung cancer.

This chain connects TRBV18 to TRBJ1-4, with 7 bases matching TRBD1. Germline V gene lookup returns CDR1 KGHSH and CDR2 LQKENI. The CDR3 has 15 residues. V trimming: 3 bases; J trimming: 8 bases; junction bases outside the gene matches: 9. CDR3 in DNA: TGTGCCAGCTCACCCCAGGGGGTAGGCGGAGAAAAACTGTTTTTT. It is translated as CASSPQGVGGEKLFF.

The V and J genes are TRBV11-1 and TRBJ2-1; D not certain. Germline V lookup: CDR1 SGHAT, CDR2 FQDESV (reference sequence). The CDR3 covers 13 residues. Trimming pared 1 base from V and 8 bases from J, leaving 9 bases between. As DNA, the CDR3 is TGTGCCAGCAGCTTAGGTCCGGGCCATGAGCAGTTCTTC. Protein product: CASSLGPGHEQFF.

The rearrangement links TRBV7-2 to TRBJ1-2, with D possibly TRBD1 on 5 matching bases. V lost 2 bases and J 7 bases, leaving 14 bases between the germline ends. Germline assignment: CDR1 SGHTA and CDR2 FQGNSA. This CDR3 region has 14 residues. The CDR3 coding sequence is TGTGCCAGCAGCTTACCCCAGGGACTATCTGGCTACACCTTC. This codes for CASSLPQGLSGYTF.

The chain is built from TRBV7-2 and TRBJ2-7, with a weak D call TRBD2 (6 bases). CDR1 and CDR2 from the germline V gene are SGHTA and FQGNSA. The length of the CDR3 is 14 residues. The germline V and J ends were trimmed by 0 bases and 2 bases, with 8 bases remaining between them. DNA for the CDR3: TGTGCCAGCAGCTTAGCGGGGACTGCCTACGAGCAGTACGTC. Amino acids: CASSLAGTAYEQYV.

The V gene is TRBV25-1, the J gene TRBJ2-2; TRBD1 aligns across 7 bases. The CDR3 contains 16 residues. The germline V gene has CDR1 MGHDK and CDR2 SYGVNS. J gave up 1 base and V 6 bases, and 8 bases lay outside the gene matches. The CDR3, as DNA: TGTGCCAGCAGAACAGACAGGGCCAAGAACACCGGGGAGCTGTTTTTT. Translation: CASRTDRAKNTGELFF.

The gene calls are TRBV28 and TRBJ1-5; no reliable D call. The germline CDR1 and CDR2 sequences are MDHEN and SYDVKM. CDR3 size: 11 residues. V lost 4 bases and J 7 bases, leaving 5 bases between the germline ends. In DNA, the CDR3 is TGTGCCAGCAGTTCAAGACAGCCCCAGCATTTT. Translating gives CASSSRQPQHF. Complete variable domain (other parts from reference TRBV28 and TRBJ1-5): DVKVTQSSRYLVKRTGEKVFLECVQDMDHENMFWYRQDPGLGLRLIYFSYDVKMKEKGDIPEGYSVSREKKERFSLILESASTNQTSMYLCASSSRQPQHFGDGTRLSIL.

This chain connects TRBV6-6 to TRBJ2-7, with D unclear. Germline V gene lookup returns CDR1 MNHNY and CDR2 SVGAGI (reference sequence). Trimming took off 0 bases at V and 0 bases at J, with 9 bases between the two ends. There are 15 residues in the CDR3. The DNA of the CDR3 is TGTGCCAGCAGTTACTCACCACAGAGCTCCTACGAGCAGTACTTC. Translation: CASSYSPQSSYEQYF.

This clone counts as large (0.1 to 1%). V gene TRBV27 combines with J gene TRBJ1-5; TRBD1 matches at 8 bases. The CDR3 is 17 amino acids. CDR1 and CDR2 (germline): MNHEY, SMNVEV (reference sequence). Trimming removed 7 bases from V and 3 bases from J; junction bases left unmatched: 14. CDR3 nucleotide sequence: TGTGCCAGCACTAAATTGGGGGCAGGGGGCCTCAATCAGCCCCAGCATTTT. Protein product: CASTKLGAGGLNQPQHF.

This chain joins TRBV11-1 and TRBJ1-1; D remains ambiguous. The germline gives CDR1 SGHAT, CDR2 FQDESV (reference sequence). V was clipped by 5 bases and J by 1 base, with 14 bases between them. The CDR3 is made up of 15 amino acids. The CDR3 loop reads CASSPRSGTNTEAFF. The CDR3 coding sequence is TGTGCCAGCAGCCCTCGGTCGGGAACGAACACTGAAGCTTTCTTT.

V is TRBV5-6 and J is TRBJ1-1, with D possibly being TRBD1 (5 bases). The CDR3 has 14 amino acids. V gave up 3 bases and J gave up 1 base, with 10 bases separating them. Germline CDR1 SGHDT, CDR2 YYEEEE. CDR3 coding DNA: TGTGCCAGCAGCTCAGGGACCGGGAACACTGAAGCTTTCTTT. Translating gives CASSSGTGNTEAFF.

This chain links TRBV10-3 with TRBJ2-1; D not resolved. Germline V gives CDR1 ENHRY, CDR2 SYGVKD. CDR3 size: 14 residues. Deletions cut 4 bases from V and 0 bases from J, with 7 bases between. CDR3 residues: CAISGLSSYNEQFF. The CDR3 nucleotides are TGTGCCATCAGTGGGTTGAGCTCCTACAATGAGCAGTTCTTC.

The V and J genes are TRBV5-1 and TRBJ1-6; D uncertain. CDR1 SGHRS and CDR2 YFSETQ come from the germline V gene. V was pared by 0 bases and J by 12 bases, with 7 bases between. This CDR3 is built from 12 residues. In nucleotides, the CDR3 is TGCGCCAGCAGCTTGGGGTCGCTACCCCTCCACTTT. The encoded protein is CASSLGSLPLHF.

The rearrangement uses TRBV6-1 and TRBJ1-2; 7 nucleotides agree with TRBD1. The CDR3 loop spans 13 amino acids. Germline lookup yields CDR1 MNHNS and CDR2 SASEGT. V was clipped by 5 bases and J by 4 bases; unmatched bases: 4. The DNA for the CDR3 is TGTGCCAGCAGTCAAGGGGGCCTCTATGGCTACACCTTC. It is translated as CASSQGGLYGYTF.

The chain recombines TRBV11-3 with TRBJ2-1; D might be TRBD2 (6 bases). Germline V gene data show CDR1 as SGHNT and CDR2 as YENEEA. CDR3 length: 15 residues. The V and J ends lost 5 bases and 8 bases respectively, with 19 bases between them. Here the CDR3 reads CASSPRESGRDEQFF. CDR3 nucleotide sequence: TGTGCCAGCAGCCCCCGGGAGTCGGGCAGGGATGAGCAGTTCTTC.

The genes are TRBV28 and TRBJ2-7; D is perhaps TRBD1 or TRBD2 (5 bases each). Germline values: CDR1 MDHEN, CDR2 SYDVKM. CDR3 length equals 11 residues. The germline V and J ends were trimmed by 10 bases and 6 bases, with 13 bases remaining between them. CDR3 amino acids: CATCEGREQYV. In DNA, the CDR3 is TGTGCCACTTGTGAGGGGCGCGAGCAGTACGTC.

CDR3 sequence: CASSEQGRRNNSPLHF. CDR3 DNA: TGTGCCAGCAGTGAACAGGGGAGAAGAAATAATTCACCCCTCCACTTT. The chain has TRBV6-1 and TRBJ1-6, with D possibly being TRBD1 (6 bases). Germline V gene data show CDR1 as MNHNS and CDR2 as SASEGT. Deletions cut 2 bases from V and 5 bases from J, with 13 bases between. This CDR3 has 16 amino acids.

The chain uses TRBV7-3 and TRBJ2-5; D is perhaps TRBD1 or TRBD2 (5 bases each). The CDR3 covers 14 residues. In germline, CDR1 is SGHTA, CDR2 FQGTGA. Trimming took 3 bases from V and 0 from J, leaving 8 bases between them. In nucleotides, the CDR3 is TGTGCCAGCAGCTTTGAGGGGTACCAAGAGACCCAGTACTTC. Its protein is CASSFEGYQETQYF.

This clone was counted only a few times. DNA of the CDR3: TGCGCCAGCAGCTCGGGGAGCTCTGGAAACACCATATATTTT. Translated, it gives CASSSGSSGNTIYF. The chain is built from TRBV5-1 and TRBJ1-3; D gene unclear. The CDR3 is 14 residues long. V lost 3 bases to trimming and J lost 0 bases, with 7 bases between them. CDR1 and CDR2 from the germline V gene are SGHRS and YFSETQ.